This T cell receptor beta chain was obtained from a study of cytomegalovirus exposure and HLA in healthy donors. The germline V and J ends were trimmed by 5 bases and 4 bases, with 21 bases remaining between them. Per the germline V gene, CDR1 is SGHAT and CDR2 is FQNNGV. The CDR3 has 17 amino acids. The primer mix had 60 Vbeta and 13 Jbeta primers. TCRdb's copy holds only in-frame clones and misses some; the assay was immunoSEQ multiplex PCR. This sample has some 90,000 clones, with more than 60% found just once. This clone was seen a single time. Its target is not known. Points from the study as a whole: Common viral pathogens (according to a later analysis) appeared linked to several of the most significant clusters. A classifier reportedly called cytomegalovirus status with high sensitivity and specificity. Prior analysis indicated that the majority of TCR beta V segments exhibited productivity approximately 87% or approximately 30% of the time.

This chain uses TRBV11-2 with TRBJ2-1; D is undetermined. The source of this sequence is a middle-aged man in good health and CMV-seronegative. The specimen sequenced was PBMCs. DNA for the CDR3: TGTGCCAGCAGCCTACTCAATCTTCGGGTACGATACAATGAGCAGTTCTTC. Its protein is CASSLLNLRVRYNEQFF.